One and the same sample provided the 17 T cell receptor beta chains below, sequenced in a study of shared clonotypes between healthy human individuals. Generated by immunoSEQ multiplex PCR, the TCRdb table keeps only in-frame clones and is missing some. This table has around 500,000 clones, 65% to 85% appearing once. Sequencing was done on a sample of PBMCs. Source of these receptors: a woman aged 40-49 years in good health. Some clones in this sample may be carry-over from other donors' samples.

As to this clone: Other DNA sequences in this sample translate to the same CDR3. The chain has TRBV5-1 and TRBJ2-3, with TRBD2 identical over 12 bases. V trimming: 0 bases; J trimming: 4 bases; junction bases outside the gene matches: 3. Germline V gene lookup returns CDR1 SGHRS and CDR2 YFSETQ. This CDR3 comprises 16 residues. The DNA for the CDR3 is TGCGCCAGCAGCTTGGTACTAGCGGGAGGCTCAGATACGCAGTATTTT. This gives the protein CASSLVLAGGSDTQYF.

The gene calls are TRBV18 and TRBJ1-5; TRBD1 aligns across 9 bases. J was trimmed by 7 bases and V by 6 bases; bases with no gene match: 13. Germline CDR1 KGHSH, CDR2 LQKENI. This CDR3 comprises 16 residues. The CDR3 nucleotides are TGTGCCAGCTCGGGAGACGGGACAGGGAAGGACCAGCCCCAGCATTTT. Its translation: CASSGDGTGKDQPQHF.

With respect to this clone: A far larger clone is just one base off, so this is likely a read error. The chain carries TRBV28 and TRBJ1-2; 7 bases match TRBD1. Germline V CDR1 and CDR2: MDHEN, SYDVKM. The CDR3 is 15 residues long. Trimming removed 6 bases from V and 0 bases from J; junction bases left unmatched: 7. CDR3 region: CASSPQGGANYGYTF. The CDR3 nucleotides read TGTGCCAGCAGCCCCCAGGGGGGGGCTAACTATGGCTACACCTTC.

The V and J genes are TRBV6-4 and TRBJ2-3, with 9 bases identical to TRBD2. Germline values: CDR1 MRHNA, CDR2 SNTAGT. Trimming cost V 6 bases and J 3 bases; bases outside gene matches: 1. This CDR3 region has 13 residues. This CDR3 reads CASSGLATDTQYF. The CDR3 bases are TGTGCCAGCAGCGGACTAGCGACAGATACGCAGTATTTT.

The rearrangement joins TRBV5-6 to TRBJ2-4, with a tentative D call TRBD1 (6 bases). The CDR3 runs 13 residues. In germline, CDR1 is SGHDT, CDR2 YYEEEE. Trimming removed 4 bases from V and 6 bases from J, with 11 bases in between. CDR3 loop: CASSATGLNIQYF. DNA for the CDR3: TGTGCCAGCAGCGCAACAGGGTTAAACATTCAGTACTTC.

The gene calls are TRBV7-3 and TRBJ1-6; maybe TRBD1 (6 bases). Germline assignment: CDR1 SGHTA and CDR2 FQGTGA. The V gene lost 5 bases and the J gene lost 10 bases, with 12 bases spanning the gap. The CDR3 loop spans 13 amino acids. The CDR3 bases are TGTGCCAGCAGCGTAAACAGGGACTCACCCCTCCACTTT. Its translation: CASSVNRDSPLHF.

This clone was detected once. It differs at one base from a far larger clone, so likely a read error. Distinct nucleotide sequences in the sample also encode this CDR3. This chain uses TRBV5-1 with TRBJ1-1; possible D gene TRBD1, 6 bases. The CDR3 totals 15 residues. CDR1 is SGHRS and CDR2 is YFSETQ in the germline V gene. CDR3 bases: TGTGCCAGCAGCTTATCGGGGGCGGTAAACACTGAAGCTTTCTTT. It codes for CASSLSGAVNTEAFF.

On this clone: This likely reflects a read error, since a far larger clone is one base away. The chain combines TRBV30 with TRBJ2-1, with D perhaps matching TRBD1 (6 bases). CDR3 length: 12 amino acids. CDR1 is GTSNPN and CDR2 is SVGIG in the germline V gene (reference sequence). CDR3 loop: CAWSQGPNGQFF. The CDR3 bases are TGTGCCTGGAGTCAGGGGCCCAATGGGCAGTTCTTC.

CDR3 sequence (DNA): TGTGCCAGTAGTATTAGACCCAGTGGGCAGAACCAAGAGACCCAGTACTTC. Protein: CASSIRPSGQNQETQYF. The gene calls are TRBV19 and TRBJ2-5; D is unresolved. Germline loops: CDR1 LNHDA, CDR2 SQIVND (reference sequence). Trimming removed 3 bases at V and 0 bases at J, with 17 bases between. The CDR3 runs 17 residues. The full variable domain, its missing parts supplied by reference TRBV19 and TRBJ2-5, is DGGITQSPKYLFRKEGQNVTLSCEQNLNHDAMYWYRQDPGQGLRLIYYSQIVNDFQKGDIAEGYSVSREKKESFPLTVTSAQKNPTAFYLCASSIRPSGQNQETQYFGPGTRLLVL.

The chain uses TRBV9 and TRBJ2-3; D unresolved. Trimming shortened V by 4 bases and J by 6 bases, and 9 bases separated the two germline ends. The CDR3 contains 12 residues. The germline V gene has CDR1 SGDLS and CDR2 YYNGEE. This chain's CDR3 is CASSSSYDTQYF. The CDR3 DNA reads TGTGCCAGCAGCTCTAGTTACGATACGCAGTATTTT.

The chain links TRBV7-2 to TRBJ2-5; 7 nucleotides line up with TRBD2. The J segment lost 5 bases and the V segment lost 5 bases, leaving 14 bases of the junction unmatched. The CDR3 is 16 residues long. Germline V gene sequence: CDR1 SGHTA, CDR2 FQGNSA. CDR3 in amino acids: CASSPFGERDAETQYF. In nucleotides, the CDR3 is TGTGCCAGCAGCCCCTTCGGGGAGCGGGACGCCGAGACCCAGTACTTC.

The sample holds one count of this clone. The rearrangement links TRBV10-3 to TRBJ2-5, with D possibly TRBD1 on 6 matching bases. The CDR3 is 13 amino acids. From germline, CDR1 is ENHRY and CDR2 SYGVKD. V dropped 5 bases and J dropped 5 bases, with 12 bases sitting between them. The CDR3 spells CAISSGVGETQYF. CDR3 DNA sequence: TGTGCCATCAGTTCAGGGGTAGGCGAGACCCAGTACTTC.

This rearrangement joins TRBV4-1 to TRBJ2-2; 7 nucleotides align to TRBD1. CDR3 length equals 16 residues. Germline CDR1 and CDR2: MGHRA and YSYEKL. With V trimmed by 4 bases and J by 6 bases, 11 bases remained unmatched. The CDR3 DNA is TGCGCCAGCAGCCGAACCCTAGTAGGGGGCGCCGGGGAGCTGTTTTTT. Residues: CASSRTLVGGAGELFF.

A single count supports this clone. The chain is built from TRBV4-2 and TRBJ1-3, with D uncertain. The germline V gene has CDR1 LGHNA and CDR2 YNFKEQ. This CDR3 spans 14 amino acids. The germline V and J ends were trimmed by 0 bases and 7 bases, with 10 bases remaining between them. This CDR3 reads CASSQEGQWNTIYF. The CDR3 coding sequence is TGTGCCAGCAGCCAAGAGGGCCAGTGGAACACCATATATTTT.

About this clone itself: This likely reflects a read error, since a far larger clone is one base away. The chain is built from TRBV5-1 and TRBJ2-2; D is unclear. The CDR3 covers 13 residues. Trimming took off 0 bases at V and 9 bases at J, with 9 bases between the two ends. CDR1 is SGHRS and CDR2 is YFSETQ in the germline V gene. DNA of the CDR3: TGCGCCAGCAGCTTGGCAGATACCAGGGAGCTGTTTTTT. It yields the protein CASSLADTRELFF.

The chain employs TRBV28 and TRBJ2-2; no reliable D call. V was trimmed by 3 bases and J by 4 bases, leaving 9 bases between them. Germline loops: CDR1 MDHEN, CDR2 SYDVKM. The CDR3 is 14 residues long. CDR3 DNA sequence: TGTGCCAGCAGTTTTGTAACTGCCACCGGGGAGCTGTTTTTT. Encoded protein: CASSFVTATGELFF. The full variable domain, rest sourced from reference TRBV28 and TRBJ2-2, is DVKVTQSSRYLVKRTGEKVFLECVQDMDHENMFWYRQDPGLGLRLIYFSYDVKMKEKGDIPEGYSVSREKKERFSLILESASTNQTSMYLCASSFVTATGELFFGEGSRLTVL.

In regard to this clone: It is likely a read error: a sequence one base away is far more abundant. The J gene is TRBJ2-3, the V gene TRBV5-1; 11 positions agree with TRBD2. Trimming removed 8 bases from V and 2 bases from J; junction bases left unmatched: 7. Germline CDR1 SGHRS, CDR2 YFSETQ. The CDR3 totals 15 residues. CDR3 DNA sequence: TGCGCCAGAAGCCCGGGACTAGCGGTCACAGATACGCAGTATTTT. It encodes CARSPGLAVTDTQYF.